This TCR beta chain was found in a study of post-analysis software for immune sequencing data. Study findings and constraints: Samples made in the same batch grouped tightly together by F measure. Multiple sclerosis patients had significantly lower normalized Chao1 diversity than controls. In patients, TRBV5-6, TRBV5-1 and TRBV20-1 belonged to five TRBV segments found more frequently than in controls.

Trimming left V 4 bases short and J 0 bases short, with 10 bases between. Germline lookup yields CDR1 SEHNR and CDR2 FQNEAQ (reference sequence). The CDR3 runs 14 residues. cDNA libraries of TCR beta carried unique molecular identifiers. MiXCR, applied by TCRdb to the PCR reads, yields one record per CDR3 protein. The table lists about 460,000 distinct CDR3 sequences, nearly 45% of them singletons. This clonotype was detected only a few times. The antigen remains unidentified. The V gene is TRBV7-9, the J gene TRBJ2-7, with D perhaps TRBD2 (5 bases). The source of this sequence is a girl aged 5-17 years with multiple sclerosis. The sequenced material came from blood. CDR3 DNA: TGTGCCAGCAGCTCCCTAGGGAGCTCCTACGAGCAGTACTTC. Amino acids: CASSSLGSSYEQYF. The full variable domain, its missing parts supplied by reference TRBV7-9 and TRBJ2-7, is DTGVSQNPRHKITKRGQNVTFRCDPISEHNRLYWYRQTLGQGPEFLTYFQNEAQLEKSRLLSDRFSAERPKGSFSTLEIQRTEQGDSAMYLCASSSLGSSYEQYFGPGTRLTVT.